This TCR beta chain was documented in a study of technical replicates of blood from four donors. Method: immunoSEQ multiplex PCR; TCRdb's copy keeps in-frame clones and lacks some. This repertoire shows about 66,000 clones, 92% found once; its top ten account for approximately 0.4%. CDR1 GTSNPN and CDR2 SVGIG come from the germline V gene (reference sequence). The CDR3 spans 11 residues. V was pared by 3 bases and J by 5 bases, with 6 bases between. This receptor was identified in a human donor in good health. This sequence joins TRBV30 and TRBJ2-3, with D possibly TRBD2 on 5 matching bases. Sequenced: T cells isolated from PBMCs. This chain's CDR3 is CAWRGRDTQYF. The CDR3 DNA reads as TGTGCCTGGAGGGGGAGAGATACGCAGTATTTT. Combining the CDR3 with reference TRBV30 and TRBJ2-3 gives the whole variable domain SQTIHQWPATLVQPVGSPLSLECTVEGTSNPNLYWYRQAAGRGLQLLFYSVGIGQISSEVPQNLSASRPQDRQFILSSKKLLLSDSGFYLCAWRGRDTQYFGPGTRLTVL.